This T cell receptor (beta chain) was sequenced in a study of T cell responses to AZD1222 COVID-19 vaccine. As concerns this clone: Its antigen is still unknown.

CDR3 length: 17 amino acids. CDR1 and CDR2 from the germline V gene are MNHEY and SVGEGT. Trimming removed 2 bases from V and 0 bases from J; junction bases left unmatched: 6. Regarding the study as a whole: Vaccine-associated CD4 TCRs ranged over spike, dominating at 160-218 and 743-854. At baseline, just a handful of AZD1222 recipients tested seropositive. Per reports, nearly half of all spike-specific TCRs target regions that are unmutated in variants.

Only in-frame clones appear in the TCRdb table, and some are missing; sequencing was by immunoSEQ multiplex PCR. The sample lists 150,000 to 200,000 clones, 87% occurring once. The source material was peripheral blood, sampled on day 0 of MenACWY control vaccination. The rearrangement links TRBV6-2 or TRBV6-3 to TRBJ2-2, with 7 positions matching TRBD1. The clonotype originates from an adult in good health. As DNA, the CDR3 is TGTGCCAGCAGTTACCGCCGGGACAGCGCGAACACCGGGGAGCTGTTTTTT. Amino acid sequence: CASSYRRDSANTGELFF.